The T cell receptor (beta chain) under discussion was sequenced for a study of shared clonotypes between healthy human individuals. Profiling relied on immunoSEQ multiplex PCR, and the TCRdb table lists in-frame clones only, not all of them. The table has some 2,500,000 clones, about nine tenths seen once. Trimming took 4 bases from V and 8 from J; bases not matched to a gene: 7. CDR3 length equals 14 residues. Germline CDR1 reads MNHNS; CDR2 reads SASEGT. Sequencing input: naive CD4+ T cells from PBMCs. Subset described: CD45RA+ positively selected. V and J are TRBV6-1 and TRBJ1-4, with 7 nucleotides matching TRBD1. The source of this sequence is a man between 18 and 29 years old in good health. Some clones in this sample may be carry-over from other donors' samples. CDR3 sequence reads: CASSVRQGGEKLFF. CDR3 DNA sequence: TGTGCCAGCAGTGTCCGGCAGGGGGGGGAAAAACTGTTTTTT.